The next 15 T cell receptor beta chains were all read from a single sample in a study of blood T cell repertoires in COVID-19. The assay was immunoSEQ multiplex PCR, and TCRdb's table has in-frame clones only and misses some. The sample consists of tens of thousands of clones, more than 65% of them appearing once. Sequenced input: peripheral blood. The receptor source for this set is a man older than 75 with active or convalescent COVID-19.

The CDR3 reads CSATFGDTQYF. DNA of the CDR3: TGCAGTGCGACCTTCGGGGATACGCAGTATTTT. V gene TRBV20-1 combines with J gene TRBJ2-3; D unresolved. CDR1 and CDR2 from the germline V gene are DFQATT and SNEGSKA (reference sequence). The CDR3 runs 11 residues. Trimming pared 6 bases from V and 6 bases from J, leaving 10 bases between.

Many counts were recorded for this clone. This sequence joins TRBV14 and TRBJ2-1; D call uncertain. The germline V gene has CDR1 SGHDN and CDR2 FVKESK. This CDR3 contains 14 residues. Trimming left V 2 bases short and J 5 bases short, with 10 bases between. Here the CDR3 reads CASSQPLAHNEQFF. CDR3 coding DNA: TGTGCCAGCAGCCAACCTTTAGCCCACAATGAGCAGTTCTTC.

There are a few counts of this clone. This chain links TRBV2 with TRBJ2-5; 14 nucleotides align to TRBD2. Per the germline V gene, CDR1 is SNHLY and CDR2 is FYNNEI. The CDR3 is made up of 16 amino acids. V lost 6 bases, J lost 5 bases, and 8 bases stayed unmatched. The CDR3 region has the DNA TGTGCCAGCAGATCCGGGACTAGCGGGGGCTCGGAGACCCAGTACTTC. This translates into CASRSGTSGGSETQYF.

The chain combines TRBV24-1 with TRBJ2-2; TRBD1 agrees at 7 bases. Germline V gene sequence: CDR1 KGHDR, CDR2 SFDVKD. J was trimmed by 1 base and V by 5 bases; bases with no gene match: 3. The CDR3 has 15 residues. This CDR3 is CATSARTGNTGELFF. The DNA of the CDR3 is TGTGCCACCAGTGCCAGGACAGGGAACACCGGGGAGCTGTTTTTT.

This clone has just a few counts. This chain links TRBV27 with TRBJ2-7; 9 nucleotides align to TRBD1. Looked up from germline, CDR1 is MNHEY and CDR2 is SMNVEV (reference sequence). The CDR3 runs 15 residues. Trimming took 1 base from V and 6 from J; bases not matched to a gene: 7. DNA of the CDR3: TGTGCCAGCAGTTTATTGGCGGACAGGGGAAGCGAGCAGTACTTC. Protein sequence: CASSLLADRGSEQYF.

The chain carries TRBV5-1 and TRBJ2-5, with 8 bases matching TRBD1. Per the germline V gene, CDR1 is SGHRS and CDR2 is YFSETQ. The CDR3 length is 14 residues. V was clipped by 4 bases and J by 4 bases; unmatched bases: 6. CDR3 loop: CASSPAGGLETQYF. CDR3 nucleotide sequence: TGCGCCAGCAGCCCAGCAGGGGGCTTAGAGACCCAGTACTTC. The full variable domain, completed using reference TRBV5-1 and TRBJ2-5, is KAGVTQTPRYLIKTRGQQVTLSCSPISGHRSVSWYQQTPGQGLQFLFEYFSETQRNKGNFPGRFSGRQFSNSRSEMNVSTLELGDSALYLCASSPAGGLETQYFGPGTRLLVL.

The CDR3 protein is CASSIRQGYTEAFF. CDR3 bases: TGTGCCAGTAGTATAAGACAGGGGTACACTGAAGCTTTCTTT. The rearrangement links TRBV19 to TRBJ1-1; 8 bases line up with TRBD1. The germline V gene has CDR1 LNHDA and CDR2 SQIVND (reference sequence). The V gene end was trimmed by 2 bases and the J gene end by 3 bases; junction bases not matched to a gene: 2. The CDR3 sequence is 14 residues long.

This clone was seen a few times. The chain couples TRBV9 to TRBJ1-2, with D possibly matching TRBD1 (5 bases). Germline CDR1 and CDR2: SGDLS and YYNGEE. V was shortened by 0 bases and J by 7 bases, with 19 bases between the two germline ends. The CDR3 is 16 amino acids. CDR3 region: CASSVGHRWSDGGYTF. CDR3 bases: TGTGCCAGCAGCGTAGGTCACAGGTGGTCGGATGGTGGCTACACCTTC.

The rearrangement links TRBV30 to TRBJ1-2; TRBD1 matches at 7 bases. The CDR3 loop spans 13 amino acids. Trimming at V came to 3 bases and at J to 8 bases, leaving 9 bases not matched to a gene. Per the germline V gene, CDR1 is GTSNPN and CDR2 is SVGIG (reference sequence). CDR3 DNA sequence: TGTGCCTGGAGCGGGGACAGCCGGGGAGGCTACACCTTC. Translation gives CAWSGDSRGGYTF.

V is TRBV3-1 (or the pseudogene TRBV3-2) and J is TRBJ1-2; 12 bases fit TRBD1. Germline V gene lookup returns CDR1 LGHDT and CDR2 YNNKEL (reference sequence). J lost 7 bases, V lost 3 bases, and 12 bases had no gene match. The CDR3 contains 17 residues. CDR3 amino acids: CASSQALSGQGAFGYTF. CDR3 in DNA: TGTGCCAGCAGCCAGGCCTTGTCGGGACAGGGGGCGTTTGGCTACACCTTC.

The rearrangement uses TRBV6-2 or TRBV6-3 and TRBJ2-7; D possibly corresponds to TRBD1 (6 bases). Germline V gives CDR1 MNHEY, CDR2 SVGEGT. The CDR3 contains 13 residues. Trimming took 2 bases from V and 3 from J, leaving 8 bases between them. The CDR3 DNA reads as TGTGCCAGCAGTTACGGACAGAGCTACGAGCAGTACTTC. As protein: CASSYGQSYEQYF.

As concerns this clone: Other nucleotide sequences in the sample specify the same CDR3. The chain has TRBV5-1 and TRBJ2-1, with 11 bases that match TRBD1. Trimming took 3 bases from V and 6 from J; bases not matched to a gene: 5. The CDR3 runs to 15 residues. Germline V CDR1 and CDR2: SGHRS, YFSETQ. Written as DNA, the CDR3 is TGCGCCAGCAGCTCAGGACAGGGGGCGCGCAATGAGCAGTTCTTC. It codes for CASSSGQGARNEQFF.

This chain connects TRBV4-3 to TRBJ1-2, with 8 bases that match TRBD1. This CDR3 is built from 15 residues. The germline CDR1 and CDR2 sequences are LGHNA and YSLEER. J gave up 8 bases and V 4 bases, and 12 bases lay outside the gene matches. CDR3 DNA: TGCGCCAGCAGCCCGGGTGACAGGGGTTTCAGGGGCTACACCTTC. It specifies CASSPGDRGFRGYTF.

This rearrangement joins TRBV7-8 to TRBJ2-7, with no clear D. The CDR3 is 13 amino acids. The ends were cut back, 0 bases at V and 3 bases at J, with 6 bases in the middle. In germline, CDR1 is SGHVS, CDR2 FQNEAQ. The CDR3 coding sequence is TGTGCCAGCAGCTTAGCGTACAGCTACGAGCAGTACTTC. It is translated as CASSLAYSYEQYF.

The table lists this clone with a count of one. The V and J genes are TRBV6-4 and TRBJ1-2; D possibly corresponds to TRBD1 (5 bases). Germline CDR1 and CDR2: MRHNA and SNTAGT. The CDR3 sequence is 12 residues long. V was cut by 8 bases and J by 6 bases, with 13 bases left in between. The CDR3 reads CASDRTSHGYTF. The CDR3 region has the DNA TGTGCCAGCGACCGGACAAGCCATGGCTACACCTTC.